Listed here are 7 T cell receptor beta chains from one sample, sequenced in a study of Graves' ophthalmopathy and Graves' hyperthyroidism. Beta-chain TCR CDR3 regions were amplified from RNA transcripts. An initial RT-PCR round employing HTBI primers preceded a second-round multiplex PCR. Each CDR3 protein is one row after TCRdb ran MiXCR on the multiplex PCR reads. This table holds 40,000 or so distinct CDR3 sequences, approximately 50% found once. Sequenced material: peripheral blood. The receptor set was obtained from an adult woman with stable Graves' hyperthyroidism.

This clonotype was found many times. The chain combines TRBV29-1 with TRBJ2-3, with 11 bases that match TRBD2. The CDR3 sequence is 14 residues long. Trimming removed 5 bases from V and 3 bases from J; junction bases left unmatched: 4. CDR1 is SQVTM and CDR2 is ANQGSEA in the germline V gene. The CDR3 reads CSVKGTSGTDTQYF. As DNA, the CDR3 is TGCAGCGTTAAAGGGACTAGCGGAACAGATACGCAGTATTTT.

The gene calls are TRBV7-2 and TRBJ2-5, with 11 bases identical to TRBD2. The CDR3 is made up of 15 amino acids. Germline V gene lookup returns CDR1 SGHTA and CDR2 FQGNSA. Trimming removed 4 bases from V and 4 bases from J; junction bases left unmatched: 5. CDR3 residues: CASSSGLAERETQYF. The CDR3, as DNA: TGTGCCAGCAGCTCGGGACTAGCGGAGCGAGAGACCCAGTACTTC.

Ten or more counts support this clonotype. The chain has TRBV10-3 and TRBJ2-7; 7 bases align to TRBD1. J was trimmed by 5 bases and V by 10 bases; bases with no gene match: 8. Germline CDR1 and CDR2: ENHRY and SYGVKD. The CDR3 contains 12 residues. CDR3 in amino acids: CATRDSPHEQYF. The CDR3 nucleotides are TGTGCCACCCGGGACAGCCCCCACGAGCAGTACTTC.

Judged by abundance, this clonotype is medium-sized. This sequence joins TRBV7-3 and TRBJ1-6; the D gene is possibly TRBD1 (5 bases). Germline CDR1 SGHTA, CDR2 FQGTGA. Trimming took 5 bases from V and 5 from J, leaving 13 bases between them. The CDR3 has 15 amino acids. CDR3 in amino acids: CASSLGGMDNSPLHF. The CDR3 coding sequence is TGTGCCAGCAGCCTGGGGGGAATGGATAATTCACCCCTCCACTTT. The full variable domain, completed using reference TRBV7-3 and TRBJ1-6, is GAGVSQTPSNKVTEKGKYVELRCDPISGHTALYWYRQSLGQGPEFLIYFQGTGAADDSGLPNDRFFAVRPEGSVSTLKIQRTERGDSAVYLCASSLGGMDNSPLHFGNGTRLTVT.

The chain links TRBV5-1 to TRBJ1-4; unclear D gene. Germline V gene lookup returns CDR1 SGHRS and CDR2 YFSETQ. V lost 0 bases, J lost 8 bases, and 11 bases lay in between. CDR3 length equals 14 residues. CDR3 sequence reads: CASSLDGLHEKLFF. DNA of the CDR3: TGCGCCAGCAGCTTGGATGGGTTACACGAAAAACTGTTTTTT. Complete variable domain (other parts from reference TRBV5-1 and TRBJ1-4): KAGVTQTPRYLIKTRGQQVTLSCSPISGHRSVSWYQQTPGQGLQFLFEYFSETQRNKGNFPGRFSGRQFSNSRSEMNVSTLELGDSALYLCASSLDGLHEKLFFGSGTQLSVL.

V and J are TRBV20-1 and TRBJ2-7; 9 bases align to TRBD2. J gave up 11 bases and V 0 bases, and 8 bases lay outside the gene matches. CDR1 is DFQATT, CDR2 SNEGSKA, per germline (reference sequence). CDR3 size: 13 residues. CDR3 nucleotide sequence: TGCAGTGCTAGAGATGTAGCGGGAGCGAGGGAGTACTTC. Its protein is CSARDVAGAREYF.

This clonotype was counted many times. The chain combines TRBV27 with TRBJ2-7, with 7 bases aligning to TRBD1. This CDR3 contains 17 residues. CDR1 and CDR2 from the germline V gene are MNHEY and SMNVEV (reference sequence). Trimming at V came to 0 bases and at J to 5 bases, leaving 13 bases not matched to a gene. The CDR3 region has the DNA TGTGCCAGCAGTTTATCGCGACTCCGGGACAGTTCCGACGAGCAGTACTTC. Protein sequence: CASSLSRLRDSSDEQYF.